This T cell receptor (beta chain) was obtained from a study of cytomegalovirus exposure and HLA in healthy donors. General study findings and limits: Presence/absence analyses supposed approximately even sequencing depth among donors. Later analysis identified a missense DCLRE1C variant that was linked to TCR beta V- and J-gene trimming.

The study ran its PCR with 60 Vbeta and 13 Jbeta primers. The protocol was immunoSEQ multiplex PCR, while the TCRdb copy is restricted to in-frame clones and leaves out a portion. There are over 100,000 clones in the sample; approximately 78% occur only once, and approximately 1.6% lies in the top ten. As to this clone: Its antigen is as yet unknown.

Germline V lookup: CDR1 LNHDA, CDR2 SQIVND (reference sequence). This CDR3 is 13 amino acids long. With 11 bases clipped from V and 4 bases from J, the junction kept 5 bases outside the gene matches. This TCR derives from a female donor in good health and CMV-seronegative. The specimen sequenced was PBMCs. V gene TRBV19 combines with J gene TRBJ1-4; TRBD1 matches at 9 bases. For the CDR3, the DNA is TGTGCCGTTGGACAGGGGATTAATGAAAAACTGTTTTTT. It codes for CAVGQGINEKLFF.